The next 22 T cell receptor beta chains were all read from a single sample in a study of CD8 T cells in ankylosing spondylitis. MiXCR was run by TCRdb on the 5' RACE reads, yielding one entry per CDR3 protein. The data contain some 270,000 distinct CDR3 sequences, roughly a third of them seen just once; the ten biggest clones take up around 4.4%. The sample taken for sequencing was blood, either unsorted or a sorted T cell fraction (not recorded which). The receptors come from a male donor with ankylosing spondylitis or in good health (not recorded which).

The rearrangement links TRBV9 to TRBJ2-2, with D tentatively TRBD1 (6 bases). Germline CDR1 reads SGDLS; CDR2 reads YYNGEE. The CDR3 contains 14 residues. Between the trimmed V and J ends, which lost 0 bases and 6 bases, there was a span of 9 bases. For the CDR3, the DNA is TGTGCCAGCAGCGTAGCAGGGGTCGCCGGGGAGCTGTTTTTT. Protein sequence: CASSVAGVAGELFF. Full variable domain (remainder filled in from reference TRBV9 and TRBJ2-2): DSGVTQTPKHLITATGQRVTLRCSPRSGDLSVYWYQQSLDQGLQFLIQYYNGEERAKGNILERFSAQQFPDLHSELNLSSLELGDSALYFCASSVAGVAGELFFGEGSRLTVL.

This chain links TRBV4-1 with TRBJ2-2; no clear D gene. This CDR3 has 11 residues. V lost 6 bases to trimming and J lost 4 bases, with 3 bases between them. Germline CDR1 is MGHRA and CDR2 is YSYEKL. Written as DNA, the CDR3 is TGCGCCAGCAGAGGCACCGGGGAGCTGTTTTTT. Its protein product is CASRGTGELFF.

The rearrangement joins TRBV5-1 to TRBJ2-1, with D hard to call. The germline V and J ends were trimmed by 1 base and 4 bases, with 6 bases remaining between them. The CDR3 is 13 amino acids. CDR1 and CDR2 from the germline V gene are SGHRS and YFSETQ. The CDR3 DNA follows: TGCGCCAGCAGCTTGCTGACTTACAATGAGCAGTTCTTC. Translated: CASSLLTYNEQFF.

This clonotype was picked up many times. CDR3 DNA sequence: TGCAGTGCTATCGACAGGGACGTGAAAGAGACCCAGTACTTC. Translated: CSAIDRDVKETQYF. The genes are TRBV20-1 and TRBJ2-5, with 7 bases fitting TRBD1. Trimming at V came to 4 bases and at J to 3 bases, leaving 8 bases not matched to a gene. Germline values: CDR1 DFQATT, CDR2 SNEGSKA (reference sequence). This CDR3 is built from 14 residues.

J is TRBJ2-7 and V is TRBV10-3, with D maybe TRBD1 (6 bases). V shed 9 bases and J shed 2 bases, with 11 bases lying between them. Germline CDR1 ENHRY, CDR2 SYGVKD. This CDR3 has 12 amino acids. The CDR3 spells CAIRTATYEQYF. CDR3 in DNA: TGTGCCATAAGGACAGCCACCTACGAGCAGTACTTC.

V and J are TRBV28 and TRBJ2-1, with D uncertain. CDR3 length: 12 residues. Trimming removed 5 bases at V and 5 bases at J, with 7 bases between. Looked up from germline, CDR1 is MDHEN and CDR2 is SYDVKM. CDR3 DNA: TGTGCCAGCAGTGGGTCGCACAATGAGCAGTTCTTC. Amino acid sequence: CASSGSHNEQFF.

This chain uses TRBV20-1 with TRBJ2-3, with D possibly being TRBD2 (6 bases). V dropped 2 bases and J dropped 5 bases, with 20 bases sitting between them. There are 16 residues in the CDR3. Germline V lookup: CDR1 DFQATT, CDR2 SNEGSKA (reference sequence). CDR3 sequence: CSARWSAGPRGDTQYF. For the CDR3, the DNA is TGCAGTGCTAGATGGTCGGCGGGGCCCCGCGGAGATACGCAGTATTTT.

The chain carries TRBV29-1 and TRBJ2-7; 12 bases agree with TRBD2. This CDR3 has 13 amino acids. Germline V lookup: CDR1 SQVTM, CDR2 ANQGSEA. The CDR3 protein is CTATSGGHYEQYF. The CDR3 nucleotides are TGCACCGCAACTAGCGGGGGGCACTACGAGCAGTACTTC.

The chain combines TRBV6-5 with TRBJ1-2; D unresolved. The length of the CDR3 is 12 residues. The germline V gene has CDR1 MNHEY and CDR2 SVGAGI. V was clipped by 6 bases and J by 5 bases, with 10 bases between them. CDR3 DNA: TGTGCCAGCAGAGGGAATCGATATGGCTACACCTTC. Its protein product is CASRGNRYGYTF.

The chain joins TRBV7-8 to TRBJ1-5; perhaps TRBD1 as D (6 bases). Between the trimmed V and J ends, which lost 1 base and 5 bases, there was a span of 12 bases. CDR1 is SGHVS, CDR2 FQNEAQ, per germline. This CDR3 comprises 15 residues. This CDR3 is CASSLGGGAYQPQHF. CDR3 bases: TGTGCCAGCAGCTTAGGGGGGGGCGCGTATCAGCCCCAGCATTTT.

The rearrangement uses TRBV27 and TRBJ2-3, with D possibly matching TRBD2 (6 bases). V was trimmed by 5 bases and J by 1 base, leaving 10 bases between them. This CDR3 is built from 14 residues. Germline V gene data show CDR1 as MNHEY and CDR2 as SMNVEV (reference sequence). The DNA for the CDR3 is TGTGCCAGCAGTATAGCGGCTCGCACAGATACGCAGTATTTT. Residues: CASSIAARTDTQYF.

The sample holds a few counts of this clonotype. The chain combines TRBV5-1 with TRBJ1-2; D is ambiguous. Germline loops: CDR1 SGHRS, CDR2 YFSETQ. This CDR3 has 13 amino acids. The V and J ends lost 0 bases and 1 base respectively, with 4 bases between them. CDR3 in amino acids: CASSLGYNYGYTF. In nucleotides, the CDR3 is TGCGCCAGCAGCTTGGGCTATAACTATGGCTACACCTTC.

The chain employs TRBV28 and TRBJ2-1; D uncertain. Trimming shortened V by 8 bases and J by 4 bases, and 9 bases separated the two germline ends. In germline, CDR1 is MDHEN, CDR2 SYDVKM. This CDR3 has 12 amino acids. The chain's CDR3 is CASGGAYNEQFF. The DNA of the CDR3 is TGTGCCAGCGGCGGAGCTTACAATGAGCAGTTCTTC.

J is TRBJ2-7 and V is TRBV6-1; 8 nucleotides line up with TRBD1. Germline V gives CDR1 MNHNS, CDR2 SASEGT. There are 14 residues in the CDR3. V was pared by 5 bases and J by 4 bases, with 7 bases of the junction left unmatched. DNA for the CDR3: TGTGCCAGCAGTAAAAGGACAGGGCATTACGAGCAGTACTTC. It specifies CASSKRTGHYEQYF.

Comment on this clonotype: Germline and junction disagree at one end, which may indicate a read error. CDR3 bases: TGTGCTAGCAGCTTGGAGGGGAGCACAGATACGCAGTATTTT. Its protein product is CASSLEGSTDTQYF. The chain is built from TRBV7-7 and TRBJ2-3; D may be TRBD2 (6 bases). Looked up from germline, CDR1 is SSHAT and CDR2 is FNYEAQ (reference sequence). The CDR3 totals 14 residues.

This clonotype has a count of ten or more. The gene calls are TRBV29-1 and TRBJ1-2; TRBD1 agrees at 7 bases. This CDR3 is 12 amino acids long. Germline V CDR1 and CDR2: SQVTM, ANQGSEA. V was clipped by 3 bases and J by 6 bases; unmatched bases: 4. CDR3 protein: CSVESGGNGYTF. The CDR3 bases are TGCAGCGTTGAGTCAGGGGGTAATGGCTACACCTTC.

The chain employs TRBV5-1 and TRBJ2-1; the D call may be TRBD1 or TRBD2 (5 bases each). Germline CDR1 reads SGHRS; CDR2 reads YFSETQ. The CDR3 length is 13 residues. Trimming cost V 2 bases and J 6 bases, with 9 bases left between them. In nucleotides, the CDR3 is TGCGCCAGCAGCTTATGGGACGGCAATGAGCAGTTCTTC. Amino acid sequence: CASSLWDGNEQFF.

This clonotype showed up just a few times. The chain uses TRBV6-1 and TRBJ1-4; a possible D gene is TRBD1 (5 bases). The V gene lost 6 bases and the J gene lost 0 bases, with 11 bases spanning the gap. The germline V gene has CDR1 MNHNS and CDR2 SASEGT. The CDR3 length is 15 residues. The CDR3, as DNA: TGTGCCAGCAGCCTCGACAGTGCAACTAATGAAAAACTGTTTTTT. As protein: CASSLDSATNEKLFF.

The chain is built from TRBV5-5 and TRBJ2-7; TRBD2 aligns across 9 bases. The CDR3 contains 15 residues. Germline CDR1 SGHKS, CDR2 YYEKEE (reference sequence). Losses at the gene ends were 0 bases for V and 3 bases for J; bases not matched to a gene: 4. The CDR3 nucleotides are TGTGCCAGCAGCTTGGCCGGGACTAGCAGCTACGAGCAGTACTTC. Protein sequence: CASSLAGTSSYEQYF.

This clonotype has just a few counts. CDR3 DNA: TGTGCCAGCACCGACTACAACGCGAACACCGGGGAGCTGTTTTTT. The encoded protein is CASTDYNANTGELFF. The genes are TRBV28 and TRBJ2-2; D is perhaps TRBD2 (5 bases). Trimming left V 7 bases short and J 0 bases short, with 12 bases between. CDR1 is MDHEN and CDR2 is SYDVKM in the germline V gene. There are 15 residues in the CDR3.

The genes are TRBV18 and TRBJ2-7; D perhaps matches TRBD2 (6 bases). This CDR3 spans 12 amino acids. V shed 3 bases and J shed 7 bases, with 10 bases lying between them. The germline V gene encodes CDR1 KGHSH and CDR2 LQKENI. CDR3 sequence (DNA): TGTGCCAGCTCACCGTATGGGGGGGAGCAGTACTTC. It specifies CASSPYGGEQYF.

DNA for the CDR3: TGTGCCAGCAGTTTTGAACGGCCCACAGATACGCAGTATTTT. Its translation is CASSFERPTDTQYF. The chain uses TRBV12-3 or TRBV12-4 and TRBJ2-3, with no clear D. V was shortened by 3 bases and J by 2 bases, with 9 bases between the two germline ends. The CDR3 is 14 amino acids.